These T cell receptor beta chains were read from a single sample in a study of blood T cell repertoires in COVID-19. Method: immunoSEQ multiplex PCR; TCRdb's copy keeps in-frame clones and lacks some. This table holds about 180,000 clones, roughly four fifths found once. The sequenced sample was peripheral blood. All receptors derive from a woman between 65 and 79 years old with COVID-19, enrolled during active disease. The CDR3 runs from the conserved cysteine through the conserved F or W. D genes are given only for firm matches. Clone size is stated in some rows and not others, as once, few, many or a class when expanded.

CDR3nt | CDR3aa | v_gene | d_gene | abundance | j_gene
TGCGCCAGCAGGGCTAGTCCCTACAATGAGCAGTTCTTC | CASRASPYNEQFF | TRBV10-1 | - | - | TRBJ2-1
TGTGCCAGCACCTACGAGGGACAGGGAACAGATACGCAGTATTTT | CASTYEGQGTDTQYF | TRBV6-5 | TRBD1 | - | TRBJ2-3
TGTGCCAGCAGCCAAGGGAGGACTAGCGGGAGGAGGTACTTC | CASSQGRTSGRRYF | TRBV3-1/TRBV3-2 | TRBD2 | - | TRBJ2-7
TGTGCCAGCAGCCCCGGGGGGGGCACGACCCCCTACAATGAGCAGTTCTTC | CASSPGGGTTPYNEQFF | TRBV9 | TRBD2 | - | TRBJ2-1
TGTGCCAGCAGCCCCTACGGGGGGAGGAATGAAAAACTGTTTTTT | CASSPYGGRNEKLFF | TRBV7-6 | - | - | TRBJ1-4
TGCAGTGCTAGTTCGTCTTCGGCAGGGGGCCTTGGGGGGACCCAGTACTTC | CSASSSSAGGLGGTQYF | TRBV20-1 | TRBD1 | - | TRBJ2-5
TGTGCCAGCAGCCCCACCCGGGGGGATCAAGAGACCCAGTACTTC | CASSPTRGDQETQYF | TRBV5-6 | TRBD2 | - | TRBJ2-5
TGCAGCGTGCCGCTCGGGGGGCGGAGCGAGCAGTACTTC | CSVPLGGRSEQYF | TRBV29-1 | - | once | TRBJ2-7
TGTGCCAGCACCGTCACAGGGGAGCCCTACAATGAGCAGTTCTTC | CASTVTGEPYNEQFF | TRBV5-5 | TRBD1 | - | TRBJ2-1
TGTGCCACCAGTGATGGCGATACAGGGGGGTACGAAAAACTGTTTTTT | CATSDGDTGGYEKLFF | TRBV24-1 | TRBD1 | - | TRBJ1-4
TGTGCCAGCTCACCACCGGGCCTCCTCGAAAAACTGTTTTTT | CASSPPGLLEKLFF | TRBV18 | - | - | TRBJ1-4
TGTGCCTCGACAGGGGGCCCTACCTACGAGCAGTACTTC | CASTGGPTYEQYF | TRBV30 | TRBD1 | - | TRBJ2-7
TGCAGCGTGGCGATCGGGACAGGGGTTTCCTACGAGCAGTACTTC | CSVAIGTGVSYEQYF | TRBV29-1 | TRBD1 | once | TRBJ2-7
TGTGCCTTTCAGGGAAGCTCTGGAAACACCATATATTTT | CAFQGSSGNTIYF | TRBV30 | - | - | TRBJ1-3
TGTGCCAGCAGGGGTTGGCCTAGCCAAATCTACAATGAGCAGTTCTTC | CASRGWPSQIYNEQFF | TRBV2 | - | - | TRBJ2-1
TGTGCCAGCAGCCTCACGGGGATCGGCTATAATTCACCCCTCCACTTT | CASSLTGIGYNSPLHF | TRBV5-4 | - | - | TRBJ1-6
TGTGCCAGCAGCCTTTCTTTAGCGGGCACTGAAGCTTTCTTT | CASSLSLAGTEAFF | TRBV14 | - | - | TRBJ1-1
TGTGCCAGCAGCCAGACAGGCCTCCAGGGTGGCTACACCTTC | CASSQTGLQGGYTF | TRBV5-5 | - | - | TRBJ1-2
TGTGCCAGCAGCCAAGATAGTACTAGCTTCCACGAGCAGTTCTTC | CASSQDSTSFHEQFF | TRBV3-1/TRBV3-2 | - | - | TRBJ2-1
TGTGCCTGGATCCGGGATTACTATGGCTACACCTTC | CAWIRDYYGYTF | TRBV30 | - | - | TRBJ1-2
TGTGCCAGCAGTGGTAGCCGGGGCTACACCTTC | CASSGSRGYTF | TRBV2 | - | - | TRBJ1-2
TGCAGCGTCGTGACAGGCCTAAATGATGGGAAACTGTTTTTT | CSVVTGLNDGKLFF | TRBV29-1 | - | - | TRBJ1-4
TGTGCCAGCAGACAGGACAGTTACTATGGCTACACCTTC | CASRQDSYYGYTF | TRBV28 | - | few | TRBJ1-2
TGTGCCAGCAGTTTACTCGGCGGGGGCTCCTACGAGCAGTACTTC | CASSLLGGGSYEQYF | TRBV6-2/TRBV6-3 | TRBD2 | - | TRBJ2-7
TGTGCCAGCTCACCACCGGGACAGGGAGGCGCCGGGGAGCTGTTTTTT | CASSPPGQGGAGELFF | TRBV18 | TRBD1 | - | TRBJ2-2
TGTGCCAGTAGCCGGGCGCCTAGCAGCTACGAGCAGTACTTC | CASSRAPSSYEQYF | TRBV19 | - | - | TRBJ2-7
TGTGCCATACGATGGGAGCGGTCGAACACTGAAGCTTTCTTT | CAIRWERSNTEAFF | TRBV10-3 | - | - | TRBJ1-1
TGCGCCAGCAGCCAAGATGACCGCGGGGGCTACACCTTC | CASSQDDRGGYTF | TRBV4-3 | - | - | TRBJ1-2
TGTGCCAGCAGTAAAGAACCGGGTCTGCTAAAAGCTTTCTTT | CASSKEPGLLKAFF | TRBV28 | - | - | TRBJ1-1
TGTGCCAGCCAACCACACGGACAGGGGGCGGCTAATGAAAAACTGTTTTTT | CASQPHGQGAANEKLFF | TRBV28 | TRBD1 | - | TRBJ1-4
TGTGCCAGCTACCTCGCGGGGGGTCTGAACACCGGGGAGCTGTTTTTT | CASYLAGGLNTGELFF | TRBV28 | TRBD2 | - | TRBJ2-2
TGTGCCAGCAGTTTTGCGCTGGCCGGGGAGCTGTTTTTT | CASSFALAGELFF | TRBV12-3/TRBV12-4 | - | - | TRBJ2-2
TGTGCCAGCAGTCGGACAGGGCGAACAGATACGCAGTATTTT | CASSRTGRTDTQYF | TRBV2 | TRBD1 | - | TRBJ2-3
TGTGCCAGCAGTCCCCGGACAGGCTGGAATCAGCCCCAGCATTTT | CASSPRTGWNQPQHF | TRBV6-5 | TRBD1 | once | TRBJ1-5
TGTGCCACCTCGTTGACAGGGGGCACTGAAGCTTTCTTT | CATSLTGGTEAFF | TRBV24-1 | TRBD1 | - | TRBJ1-1